This T cell receptor beta chain was identified in a study of regulatory T cells in long-lasting Graves disease. Building of the TCR beta libraries involved iRepertoire HTBI primers and Arm-PCR of CDR3 regions. A single record per CDR3 protein comes from TCRdb applying MiXCR to the multiplex PCR reads. The table includes over 300,000 distinct CDR3 sequences, 15% detected once. Germline V gives CDR1 PRHDT, CDR2 FYEKMQ (reference sequence). The ends were cut back, 5 bases at V and 12 bases at J, with 11 bases in the middle. This CDR3 comprises 11 residues. This clonotype was recorded many times. Noted time point: newly diagnosed GD, antithyroid drugs for less than 3 months. The authors made the TCR library using RNA they extracted from PBMCs.

This TCR was recovered from a female donor with Graves disease. The sequences come from peripheral blood mononuclear cells (PBMCs), collected at new diagnosis, from a patient treated with antithyroid drugs. The chain carries TRBV13 and TRBJ2-1; possibly TRBD2 for D (5 bases). CDR3 bases: TGTGCCAGCAGCGCTAGCTCGGGGCAGTTCTTC. Its protein product is CASSASSGQFF.